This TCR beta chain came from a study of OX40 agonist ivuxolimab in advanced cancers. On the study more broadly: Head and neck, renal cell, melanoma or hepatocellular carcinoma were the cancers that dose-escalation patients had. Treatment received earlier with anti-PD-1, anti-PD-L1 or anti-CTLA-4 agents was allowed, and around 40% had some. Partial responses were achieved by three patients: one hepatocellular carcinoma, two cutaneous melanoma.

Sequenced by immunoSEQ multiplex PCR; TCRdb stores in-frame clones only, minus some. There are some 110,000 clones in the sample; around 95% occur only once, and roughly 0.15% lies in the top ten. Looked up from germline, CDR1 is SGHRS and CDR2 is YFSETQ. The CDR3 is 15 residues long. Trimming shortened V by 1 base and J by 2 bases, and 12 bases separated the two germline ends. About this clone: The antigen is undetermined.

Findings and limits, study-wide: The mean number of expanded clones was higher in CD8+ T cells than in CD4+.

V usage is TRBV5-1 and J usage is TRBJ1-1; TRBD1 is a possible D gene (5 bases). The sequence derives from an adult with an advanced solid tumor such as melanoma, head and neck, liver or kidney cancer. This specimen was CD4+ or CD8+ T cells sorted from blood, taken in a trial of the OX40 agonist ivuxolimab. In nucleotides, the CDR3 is TGCGCCAGCAGCTTGCATGGGGCCGTAAACACTGAAGCTTTCTTT. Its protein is CASSLHGAVNTEAFF.